The rows below give T cell receptor beta chains drawn from one sample of a study of metastatic and nonmetastatic thyroid tumors. TCRdb reassembled clones from the PCR reads with MiXCR. This sample has approximately 12,000 clones, with around 31% found just once. The sample taken for sequencing was tumor tissue. These receptor sequences come from a female donor with papillary thyroid cancer or a benign thyroid nodule (not recorded which). Some clones in this sample may be carry-over from other donors' samples. Both conserved end residues are part of each CDR3. The size entry is marked missing in some rows and otherwise reads once, few, many or a size class.

TRBV6-1,medium-sized,TRBJ2-1,CASSEALYEQFF
TRBV27,.,TRBJ1-5,CASMREQGWNQPQHF
TRBV7-6,.,TRBJ2-3,CASSPVTSVSRSQADTQYF
TRBV7-9,many,TRBJ2-1,CASSIGTSHEQFF
TRBV4-3,.,TRBJ1-1,CASSRAMNTEAFF
TRBV30,many,TRBJ1-6,CAWTRTVDSPLHF
TRBV30,.,TRBJ1-5,CAWNLKQGIEPQHF
TRBV6-2/TRBV6-3,few,TRBJ2-2,CASKISDTGELFF
TRBV12-3/TRBV12-4,.,TRBJ2-7,CASSSDSTSYEQYF
TRBV20-1,.,TRBJ1-5,CSARDPGSSSNQPQHF
TRBV5-6,many,TRBJ1-1,CASNSDIEGRDTEAFF
TRBV20-1,few,TRBJ1-2,CSVGSGYTF
TRBV10-1,.,TRBJ2-1,CASSESIGRGDNEQFF
TRBV5-1,.,TRBJ2-7,CASSFGTGQSYEQYF
TRBV5-1,.,TRBJ2-7,CASSLEVAFSYEQYF
TRBV7-6,few,TRBJ1-1,CASSYKAGGARAFF
TRBV9,.,TRBJ2-3,CASSVSGLAYSITDTQYF
TRBV9,.,TRBJ2-7,CASSRDSWGDEQYF
TRBV20-1,medium-sized,TRBJ2-4,CSASNFQNIQYF
TRBV2,large,TRBJ2-3,CASSETGSSADTQYF
TRBV3-1,.,TRBJ1-2,CASNQELSGTGFEANYGYTF
TRBV12-3/TRBV12-4,.,TRBJ2-1,CASSLNAPQGPPSSYNEQFF
TRBV7-3,.,TRBJ1-1,CASSLNTGAEAFF
TRBV18,many,TRBJ2-3,CASSTLAGGADTQYF
TRBV7-9,many,TRBJ2-1,CASSLAGQGQFF
TRBV10-2,many,TRBJ2-3,CASSESGAGVDTQYF
TRBV10-3,medium-sized,TRBJ2-5,CAISGRVEETQYF
TRBV5-1,many,TRBJ2-3,CASSLLGTSGSTDTQYF